Listed below are T cell receptor beta chains from one sample, sequenced in a study of blood T cell repertoires in COVID-19. Assay: immunoSEQ multiplex PCR; the TCRdb copy retains only in-frame clones and omits some. The profile covers roughly 40,000 clones, with 85% to 95% appearing a single time and roughly 5.7% taken by the ten largest. The sequenced material came from peripheral blood. The origin of the receptors is a human donor in a cohort sampled during active COVID-19. Both conserved end residues are part of each CDR3. Fields, in order: J gene, V gene, clone size, D gene, CDR3 DNA, CDR3 protein. D genes are given only for firm matches. Clone size appears in some rows only: once, few, many, or a class for an expanded clone.

J: TRBJ2-7; V: TRBV19; size: few; D: TRBD2; DNA: TGTGCCAGTAGTGCTACCGGGGGGGTCAACGAGCAGTACTTC; CDR3: CASSATGGVNEQYF
J: TRBJ1-4; V: TRBV6-5; size: -; D: -; DNA: TGTGCCAGCAGCTTGGCAGGGCAAGGGGAAAAACTGTTTTTT; CDR3: CASSLAGQGEKLFF
J: TRBJ1-6; V: TRBV4-1; size: -; D: -; DNA: TGCGCCAGCAGCCAAGATTCTAACAGGGTTAATTCACCCCTCCACTTT; CDR3: CASSQDSNRVNSPLHF
J: TRBJ2-1; V: TRBV13; size: few; D: TRBD2; DNA: TGTGCCAGCAGCCGTTGGACTAGTTCATATGAGCAGTTCTTC; CDR3: CASSRWTSSYEQFF
J: TRBJ2-1; V: TRBV11-3; size: once; D: TRBD1; DNA: TGTGCCAGCAGCACCCGGGACAGGGGGGACAATGAGCAGTTCTTC; CDR3: CASSTRDRGDNEQFF
J: TRBJ1-4; V: TRBV5-6; size: -; D: -; DNA: TGTGCCAGCAGCTTGGGGGGCCGCCTATATATCCCATCTAATGAAAAACTGTTTTTT; CDR3: CASSLGGRLYIPSNEKLFF
J: TRBJ1-6; V: TRBV3-1/TRBV3-2; size: few; D: TRBD1; DNA: TGTGCCAGCAGCCAAATTATGAGACAGGGGTATAATTCACCCCTCCACTTT; CDR3: CASSQIMRQGYNSPLHF
J: TRBJ1-3; V: TRBV10-3; size: once; D: -; DNA: TGTGCCATCAGTGAGGCAGGGGACTCTGGAAACACCATATATTTT; CDR3: CAISEAGDSGNTIYF
J: TRBJ1-6; V: TRBV19; size: -; D: -; DNA: TGTGCCAGTAGCCACCGTCGAGCTCCAGGTTATAATTCACCCCTCCACTTT; CDR3: CASSHRRAPGYNSPLHF
J: TRBJ2-2; V: TRBV4-2; size: -; D: TRBD2; DNA: TGTGCCAGCAGAAAAAGCGGGAGGGTCACCGGGGAGCTGTTTTTT; CDR3: CASRKSGRVTGELFF
J: TRBJ2-1; V: TRBV5-1; size: -; D: TRBD2; DNA: TGCGCCAGCAGCTTGGGCCCGGCGGGAGGGGTATACAATGAGCAGTTCTTC; CDR3: CASSLGPAGGVYNEQFF
J: TRBJ1-6; V: TRBV7-8; size: -; D: TRBD1; DNA: TGTGCCAGCAGCTTTGAGACAGGGGGAGGATCACCCCTCCACTTT; CDR3: CASSFETGGGSPLHF
J: TRBJ2-3; V: TRBV12-3/TRBV12-4; size: -; D: -; DNA: TGTGCCAGCAGTGCCTGGGACTTGGATACGCAGTATTTT; CDR3: CASSAWDLDTQYF
J: TRBJ2-7; V: TRBV19; size: -; D: -; DNA: TGTGCCAGTAGTGGTACAGTTAACTACGAGCAGTACTTC; CDR3: CASSGTVNYEQYF
J: TRBJ1-1; V: TRBV19; size: -; D: TRBD1; DNA: TGTGCCACCACCCTCGGACAGGGAAGAACTGAAGCTTTCTTT; CDR3: CATTLGQGRTEAFF
J: TRBJ2-2; V: TRBV11-3; size: -; D: TRBD1; DNA: TGTGCCAGCAGCTTTACCGGGACAGGGGGACCGAACACCGGGGAGCTGTTTTTT; CDR3: CASSFTGTGGPNTGELFF
J: TRBJ2-1; V: TRBV11-3; size: -; D: TRBD2; DNA: TGTGCCAGCAGCTTAGGGGGGGGAGGCCAGCTTTGGTACAATGAGCAGTTCTTC; CDR3: CASSLGGGGQLWYNEQFF
J: TRBJ1-1; V: TRBV2; size: -; D: -; DNA: TGTGCCAGCAGGGCGCAGGGAAACACTGAAGCTTTCTTT; CDR3: CASRAQGNTEAFF
J: TRBJ2-1; V: TRBV18; size: -; D: TRBD1; DNA: TGTGCCAGCTCACCGGGGACAGGGGCCTACAATGAGCAGTTCTTC; CDR3: CASSPGTGAYNEQFF
J: TRBJ1-4; V: TRBV19; size: -; D: TRBD1; DNA: TGTGCCACGGGACAGGGGAAAATTGCAATGGGCGGACTGTTTTTT; CDR3: CATGQGKIAMGGLFF
J: TRBJ2-1; V: TRBV7-3; size: -; D: TRBD2; DNA: TGTGCCAGCAGCGCCCATAGCGGGGGGACCTACAATGAGCAGTTCTTC; CDR3: CASSAHSGGTYNEQFF
J: TRBJ2-7; V: TRBV9; size: few; D: TRBD1; DNA: TGTGCCAGCAGCGTAGGTGATGGACAGGCCAACTACGAGCAGTACTTC; CDR3: CASSVGDGQANYEQYF
J: TRBJ2-1; V: TRBV7-9; size: once; D: -; DNA: TGTGCCAGCTCGGGGTCTCTCTACAATGAGCAGTTCTTC; CDR3: CASSGSLYNEQFF
J: TRBJ2-1; V: TRBV15; size: -; D: TRBD2; DNA: TGTGCCACCAGCAGCGGGACTAGCGACTACAATGAGCAGTTCTTC; CDR3: CATSSGTSDYNEQFF
J: TRBJ1-6; V: TRBV7-9; size: -; D: -; DNA: TGTGCCAGCAGCCCTAACCTGAGCTCCTATAATTCACCCCTCCACTTT; CDR3: CASSPNLSSYNSPLHF
J: TRBJ2-1; V: TRBV11-3; size: -; D: -; DNA: TGTGCCAGCAGCCACAGGGTGGGCAATGAGCAGTTCTTC; CDR3: CASSHRVGNEQFF
J: TRBJ2-7; V: TRBV6-2/TRBV6-3; size: -; D: TRBD1; DNA: TGTGCCAGCAGTCCCGGGACAGGGGGCTCCTACGAGCAGTACTTC; CDR3: CASSPGTGGSYEQYF
J: TRBJ1-3; V: TRBV18; size: -; D: -; DNA: TGTGCCAGCTCTAGGGGACAAGGCCCTGGAAACACCATATATTTT; CDR3: CASSRGQGPGNTIYF
J: TRBJ2-1; V: TRBV28; size: once; D: TRBD2; DNA: TGTGCCAGCAGTTCCGCTAGCGGGGGAGACTACAATGAGCAGTTCTTC; CDR3: CASSSASGGDYNEQFF
J: TRBJ1-2; V: TRBV30; size: -; D: TRBD1; DNA: TGTGCCTGGAGGGATGACAGGGTTGGCTATGGCTACACCTTC; CDR3: CAWRDDRVGYGYTF
J: TRBJ2-1; V: TRBV6-6; size: -; D: TRBD1; DNA: TGTGCCAGCAGACGAACTTCCGGGACAGGAGTCTACAATGAGCAGTTCTTC; CDR3: CASRRTSGTGVYNEQFF
J: TRBJ2-1; V: TRBV3-1/TRBV3-2; size: -; D: TRBD2; DNA: TGTGCCAGCAGCCAAGTAGCGGGAGTTAATGAGCAGTTCTTC; CDR3: CASSQVAGVNEQFF
J: TRBJ1-1; V: TRBV6-5; size: -; D: TRBD1; DNA: TGTGCCAGCAGTTACCCCGGGACAGGGAACACTGAAGCTTTCTTT; CDR3: CASSYPGTGNTEAFF
J: TRBJ1-1; V: TRBV7-9; size: -; D: -; DNA: TGTGCCAGCAGCCAAGAGGGGGTCATGAACACTGAAGCTTTCTTT; CDR3: CASSQEGVMNTEAFF
J: TRBJ1-2; V: TRBV30; size: -; D: -; DNA: TGTGCCTGGACGCCCGGGGGAGTCTACACCTTC; CDR3: CAWTPGGVYTF
J: TRBJ1-5; V: TRBV18; size: -; D: -; DNA: TGTGCCAGCTCACAGGGGGAGAATCAGCCCCAGCATTTT; CDR3: CASSQGENQPQHF
J: TRBJ2-2; V: TRBV7-6; size: -; D: -; DNA: TGTGCCAGCAGCTCCGTGTCAGTCGCCGGGGAGCTGTTTTTT; CDR3: CASSSVSVAGELFF
J: TRBJ2-5; V: TRBV9; size: once; D: TRBD1; DNA: TGTGCCAGCAGCGTTGGGGGACAGGGGGCTTTTGAGACCCAGTACTTC; CDR3: CASSVGGQGAFETQYF
J: TRBJ2-3; V: TRBV5-1; size: -; D: -; DNA: TGCGCCAGCAGCTTGGCCCAGGGTACTAGCACAGATACGCAGTATTTT; CDR3: CASSLAQGTSTDTQYF
J: TRBJ2-2; V: TRBV7-8; size: -; D: -; DNA: TGTGCCAGCAGCGCGCTGACTGTTATCGGGGAGCTGTTTTTT; CDR3: CASSALTVIGELFF
J: TRBJ1-1; V: TRBV12-3/TRBV12-4; size: -; D: TRBD1; DNA: TGTGCCAGCAGGGGACAGGGTGGCACTGAAGCTTTCTTT; CDR3: CASRGQGGTEAFF
J: TRBJ2-7; V: TRBV2; size: -; D: TRBD1; DNA: TGTGCCAGCAATCCACAGGGGATTGACTACGAGCAGTACTTC; CDR3: CASNPQGIDYEQYF
J: TRBJ1-1; V: TRBV2; size: -; D: -; DNA: TGTGCCAGCATGCCGGGAAACACTGAAGCTTTCTTT; CDR3: CASMPGNTEAFF
J: TRBJ1-1; V: TRBV6-6; size: -; D: -; DNA: TGTGCCAGCAGTTACGTCTCAGGGGAGAACACTGAAGCTTTCTTT; CDR3: CASSYVSGENTEAFF
J: TRBJ2-7; V: TRBV6-2/TRBV6-3; size: once; D: -; DNA: TGTGCCAGCAGTTACAGCCGGGACAAACCTTCGTACTTC; CDR3: CASSYSRDKPSYF
J: TRBJ2-3; V: TRBV18; size: -; D: TRBD2; DNA: TGTGCCAGCTCACCCCGGGGGGGGCCAAACACAGATACGCAGTATTTT; CDR3: CASSPRGGPNTDTQYF
J: TRBJ2-7; V: TRBV14; size: -; D: TRBD1; DNA: TGTGCCAGCAGCGCGGGACAGGGCCCACTCTACGAGCAGTACTTC; CDR3: CASSAGQGPLYEQYF
J: TRBJ1-4; V: TRBV10-3; size: -; D: TRBD1; DNA: TGTGCCATCGGGACAGGGATGAGTGAAAAACTGTTTTTT; CDR3: CAIGTGMSEKLFF
J: TRBJ2-1; V: TRBV20-1; size: -; D: TRBD1; DNA: TGCAGTGCTAGTCCCAGGGGGCGACCCTACAATGAGCAGTTCTTC; CDR3: CSASPRGRPYNEQFF
J: TRBJ2-3; V: TRBV6-4; size: -; D: -; DNA: TGTGCCAGCAGTGACTTAGGGGCGACAGATACGCAGTATTTT; CDR3: CASSDLGATDTQYF
J: TRBJ2-2; V: TRBV7-8; size: few; D: -; DNA: TGTGCCAGCAGCTTAGTCGTGAGCTCCCCGAACACCGGGGAGCTGTTTTTT; CDR3: CASSLVVSSPNTGELFF
J: TRBJ1-1; V: TRBV28; size: -; D: -; DNA: TGTGCCAGCAGTTTAACAGGTTTAGCTGAAGCTTTCTTT; CDR3: CASSLTGLAEAFF
J: TRBJ1-2; V: TRBV28; size: -; D: -; DNA: TGTGCCAGCAGTTCCCCCGGCGGCCCCGCCCAGCGATCGTACACCTTC; CDR3: CASSSPGGPAQRSYTF
J: TRBJ1-5; V: TRBV7-9; size: -; D: TRBD1; DNA: TGTGCCAGCAGCACCGGGACAGGGAACGGGCCTGGGCGGCCCCAGCATTTT; CDR3: CASSTGTGNGPGRPQHF
J: TRBJ2-7; V: TRBV27; size: -; D: -; DNA: TGTGCCAGCAATTCTAGGAGAGCGGGCTACGAGCAGTACTTC; CDR3: CASNSRRAGYEQYF
J: TRBJ1-1; V: TRBV7-9; size: -; D: -; DNA: TGTGCCAGCAGAATCTCTACAGGTGTAAACACTGAAGCTTTCTTT; CDR3: CASRISTGVNTEAFF
J: TRBJ1-3; V: TRBV5-4; size: -; D: -; DNA: TGTGCCAGCAGCTTCATGGGGGGAGGAAACACCATATATTTT; CDR3: CASSFMGGGNTIYF
J: TRBJ2-5; V: TRBV7-9; size: once; D: -; DNA: TGTGCCAGCAGCTTAGTTAACCAAGAGACCCAGTACTTC; CDR3: CASSLVNQETQYF
J: TRBJ2-7; V: TRBV3-1/TRBV3-2; size: -; D: TRBD2; DNA: TGTGCCAGCAGCCAGAAGACTAGCGGCTACGAGCAGTACTTC; CDR3: CASSQKTSGYEQYF
J: TRBJ1-2; V: TRBV27; size: -; D: -; DNA: TGTGCCAGCGGGGCGGGGAGAGCTAACTATGGCTACACCTTC; CDR3: CASGAGRANYGYTF